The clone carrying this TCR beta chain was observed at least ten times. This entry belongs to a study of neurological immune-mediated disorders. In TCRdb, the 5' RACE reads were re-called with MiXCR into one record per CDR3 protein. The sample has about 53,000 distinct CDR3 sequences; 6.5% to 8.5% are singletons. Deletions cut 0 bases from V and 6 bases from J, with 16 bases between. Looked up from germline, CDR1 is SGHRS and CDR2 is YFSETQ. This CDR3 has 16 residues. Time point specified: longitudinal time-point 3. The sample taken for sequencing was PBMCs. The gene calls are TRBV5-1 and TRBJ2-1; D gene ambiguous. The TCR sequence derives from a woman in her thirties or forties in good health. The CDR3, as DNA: TGCGCCAGCAGCTTGGGGTCGAATTCCAGACTCAATGAGCAGTTCTTC. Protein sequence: CASSLGSNSRLNEQFF.